Ten or more counts support the clone carrying this TCR beta chain. Antigen unknown. Germline loops: CDR1 SGHNT, CDR2 YYREEE (reference sequence). Deletions cut 4 bases from V and 5 bases from J, with 12 bases between. The CDR3 is 13 amino acids. The sample originates from a study of early T cells in non-severe SARS-CoV-2 infection. The overall study: The study sequenced bulk RNA from unsorted whole blood, with chains unpaired. Whole-study findings and limits: Reliance on VDJdb matching favored anti-spike CD8 responses; private and CD4 specificities were missed.

Individual cDNA molecules received unique molecular identifiers. In TCRdb, the 5' RACE reads were re-called with MiXCR into one record per CDR3 protein. This sample yields 30,000 to 40,000 distinct CDR3 sequences, of which roughly 4.5% are seen a single time; about 5.5% belongs to the top ten. This chain uses TRBV5-4 with TRBJ1-1, with D possibly TRBD1 on 5 matching bases. The sequencing input was whole blood. This clonotype originated in an adult who was a healthcare worker with PCR-confirmed SARS-CoV-2 infection or an uninfected control (not recorded which). CDR3 nucleotide sequence: TGTGCCAGCAGCGGGGCGCGGGGGACTGAAGCTTTCTTT. Translating gives CASSGARGTEAFF.